These 10 T cell receptor beta chains came from one sample sequenced in a study of cytomegalovirus exposure and HLA in healthy donors. The PCR had 60 Vbeta and 13 Jbeta primers. TCRdb's table, derived via immunoSEQ multiplex PCR, lists solely in-frame clones and lacks some. The table lists some 120,000 clones, 79% of them singletons, with 2% to 2.5% in the top ten. The sequencing input was PBMCs. These receptors all come from a man between 18 and 35 years old in good health and CMV-seronegative.

The rearrangement uses TRBV27 and TRBJ2-1, with 7 bases fitting TRBD2. Germline CDR1 and CDR2: MNHEY and SMNVEV (reference sequence). CDR3 size: 12 residues. After removal of 3 bases from V and 9 bases from J, the junction contained 2 bases not matched to a gene. The CDR3 bases are TGTGCCAGCAGTTTTGGGGGGGGTGAGCAGTTCTTC. Translated: CASSFGGGEQFF.

The chain links TRBV4-1 to TRBJ1-3; TRBD1 agrees at 9 bases. V lost 0 bases, J lost 2 bases, and 2 bases stayed unmatched. This CDR3 is built from 16 residues. Germline-derived CDR1 and CDR2 are MGHRA and YSYEKL. The CDR3: CASSQDRDRAGNTIYF. CDR3 in DNA: TGCGCCAGCAGCCAAGACCGGGACAGGGCTGGAAACACCATATATTTT.

Note on this clone: At one of its ends the junction is not consistent with the germline gene, which may arise from a read error. The chain combines TRBV7-7 with TRBJ2-1; the match to TRBD1 covers 11 bases. The CDR3 extends over 15 amino acids. CDR1 SSHAT and CDR2 FNYEAQ come from the germline V gene (reference sequence). CDR3 residues: CASSRDRGAYNEQFF. The CDR3 DNA reads as TGTGCTAGCAGCCGGGACAGGGGGGCCTACAATGAGCAGTTCTTC.

The chain is built from TRBV7-2 and TRBJ2-7; 7 positions match TRBD2. In germline, CDR1 is SGHTA, CDR2 FQGNSA. This CDR3 has 14 amino acids. The V gene end was trimmed by 0 bases and the J gene end by 3 bases; junction bases not matched to a gene: 2. The CDR3 nucleotides are TGTGCCAGCAGCTTAGCGGGCGGGAGCTACGAGCAGTACTTC. Translating it yields CASSLAGGSYEQYF.

The V gene is TRBV6-1, the J gene TRBJ2-3; 8 bases fit TRBD2. The CDR3 has 14 amino acids. CDR1 is MNHNS and CDR2 is SASEGT in the germline V gene. After removal of 10 bases from V and 1 base from J, the junction contained 7 bases not matched to a gene. The CDR3 DNA reads as TGTGCCACCGCCTTCGGGGGGGGCACAGATACGCAGTATTTT. Its translation is CATAFGGGTDTQYF.

CDR3 sequence: CAWSIRPLDRGRWTGNTIYF. The CDR3 DNA reads as TGTGCCTGGAGTATACGACCCTTGGACAGGGGGAGATGGACAGGAAACACCATATATTTT. V usage is TRBV30 and J usage is TRBJ1-3, with 10 positions matching TRBD1. V dropped 2 bases and J dropped 4; count of bases not matched to a gene: 20. Germline V gene sequence: CDR1 GTSNPN, CDR2 SVGIG (reference sequence). This CDR3 contains 20 residues.

The chain employs TRBV13 and TRBJ2-3; TRBD2 aligns across 9 bases. Germline values: CDR1 PRHDT, CDR2 FYEKMQ (reference sequence). The CDR3 totals 14 residues. V was pared by 3 bases and J by 4 bases, with 2 bases of the junction left unmatched. The CDR3 sequence is CASSFSGSPDTQYF. In nucleotides, the CDR3 is TGTGCCAGCAGCTTTAGCGGGAGCCCAGATACGCAGTATTTT.

The rearrangement links TRBV9 to TRBJ1-6; 9 nucleotides line up with TRBD1. Germline V gives CDR1 SGDLS, CDR2 YYNGEE. The CDR3 loop spans 14 amino acids. V trimming: 0 bases; J trimming: 9 bases; junction bases outside the gene matches: 1. The chain's CDR3 is CASSVGQGGSPLHF. CDR3 sequence (DNA): TGTGCCAGCAGCGTAGGACAGGGGGGTTCACCCCTCCACTTT.

The V gene is TRBV5-1, the J gene TRBJ2-1; TRBD2 matches 12 bases. Germline loops: CDR1 SGHRS, CDR2 YFSETQ. The CDR3 is 20 amino acids. V was pared by 1 base and J by 6 bases, with 17 bases of the junction left unmatched. In nucleotides, the CDR3 is TGCGCCAGCAGCTTGAGTGTGAGACTAGCGGGAGAGGTCGGTTTCAATGAGCAGTTCTTC. Encoded protein: CASSLSVRLAGEVGFNEQFF. Together with reference TRBV5-1 and TRBJ2-1, the CDR3 gives the full variable domain: KAGVTQTPRYLIKTRGQQVTLSCSPISGHRSVSWYQQTPGQGLQFLFEYFSETQRNKGNFPGRFSGRQFSNSRSEMNVSTLELGDSALYLCASSLSVRLAGEVGFNEQFFGPGTRLTVL.

The V and J genes are TRBV7-3 and TRBJ2-3; perhaps TRBD2 as D (5 bases). The CDR3 totals 14 residues. Between the trimmed V and J ends, which lost 5 bases and 2 bases, there was a span of 11 bases. Germline values: CDR1 SGHTA, CDR2 FQGTGA. The CDR3 sequence: CASSRAGLTDTQYF. In DNA form, the CDR3 reads TGTGCCAGCAGCAGGGCGGGCCTCACAGATACGCAGTATTTT.